Each of the 11 T cell receptor beta chains below was sequenced from the same sample in a study of T cell clonality in common variable immunodeficiency. Findings and limits, study-wide: Common variable immunodeficiency TCR beta sequences reportedly had fewer deletions and N-nucleotide insertions.

Libraries were prepared by immunoSEQ multiplex PCR; TCRdb keeps only in-frame clonotypes and omits some of them. There are approximately 28,000 clones in the sample, none observed a single time. Their cognate antigens are unknown. The sequencing input was peripheral blood mononuclear cells. The receptors stem from a human donor with common variable immunodeficiency.

This clone showed up just a few times. The read halts 3 residues ahead of the CDR3 end, with the missing end drawn from the germline J gene. The rearrangement links TRBV30 to TRBJ1-4, with TRBD1 matching 10 bases. The CDR3 length is 14 residues. The germline V gene encodes CDR1 GTSNPN and CDR2 SVGIG (reference sequence). V lost 2 bases and J lost 4; bases outside the gene matches: 1. Here the CDR3 reads CAWSRDRGNEKLFF. CDR3 bases read: TGTGCCTGGAGTCGGGACAGGGGTAATGAAAAA.

The sequenced part of the CDR3 DNA is TGTGCCAGTAGCTACTACCAGACC. Protein sequence: CASSYYQT. The full-length CDR3 reads as CASSYYQTQYF. V gene TRBV19 combines with J gene TRBJ2-5; D not resolved. The read ends 3 residues early relative to the CDR3; the germline J gene fills the gap. Germline lookup yields CDR1 LNHDA and CDR2 SQIVND (reference sequence). Trimming took off 6 bases at V and 6 bases at J, with 8 bases between the two ends. The CDR3 totals 11 residues.

This clone was detected many times. The read ends 3 residues early relative to the CDR3; the germline J gene fills the gap. The chain couples TRBV5-1 to TRBJ1-1, with TRBD1 matching 7 bases. CDR1 is SGHRS and CDR2 is YFSETQ in the germline V gene. Losses at the gene ends were 1 base for V and 4 bases for J; bases not matched to a gene: 4. This CDR3 region has 14 residues. The sequenced part of the CDR3 DNA is TGCGCCAGCAGCTTGTATAAGGGGGCCACTGAA. This encodes CASSLYKGATE. The CDR3 in its entirety is CASSLYKGATEAFF.

This clone was seen at least ten times. The read terminates 3 residues before the CDR3 end, so the remaining end is supplied by the germline J gene. The chain is built from TRBV10-3 and TRBJ2-2, with 8 bases matching TRBD1. Trimming cost V 6 bases and J 7 bases; bases outside gene matches: 7. Germline CDR1 ENHRY, CDR2 SYGVKD. This CDR3 is 14 amino acids long. The covered CDR3 bases are TGTGCCATCAGAAAGGACAGGGAGAGCGGGGAG. The encoded protein is CAIRKDRESGE. Given in full, the CDR3 is CAIRKDRESGELFF.

This clone has a handful of counts. Read coverage stops 3 residues before the CDR3 terminus; the germline J gene supplies the remainder. The chain combines TRBV7-9 with TRBJ2-7; D is undetermined. The CDR3 sequence is 12 residues long. V was shortened by 5 bases and J by 6 bases, with 11 bases between the two germline ends. Per germline, CDR1 SEHNR and CDR2 FQNEAQ (reference sequence). CDR3 loop: CASSRDFGEQYF. The CDR3 DNA, read in part, is TGTGCCAGCAGCCGCGACTTTGGCGAG.

This clone came up many times. With the read ending 3 residues before the CDR3 end, the germline J gene is used to fill in that end. V and J are TRBV7-3 and TRBJ2-3; 12 bases match TRBD2. The CDR3 is 17 amino acids. With V trimmed by 1 base and J by 3 bases, 5 bases remained unmatched. Germline CDR1 reads SGHTA; CDR2 reads FQGTGA. The covered CDR3 bases are TGTGCCAGCAGCTTAAATCCGCTAGCGGGAGGGACAGATACG. It is translated as CASSLNPLAGGTDT. The CDR3 in its entirety is CASSLNPLAGGTDTQYF.

This clone was observed a few times. The read terminates 3 residues before the CDR3 end, so the remaining end is supplied by the germline J gene. The chain is built from TRBV11-2 and TRBJ2-1, with 10 bases lining up with TRBD1. The V and J ends lost 5 bases and 5 bases, in that order; junction bases with no gene match: 6. CDR3 size: 15 residues. Germline V gene lookup returns CDR1 SGHAT and CDR2 FQNNGV. The CDR3 loop reads CASSGWDRGHNEQFF. The DNA read from the CDR3 is TGTGCCAGCAGCGGATGGGACAGGGGCCACAATGAG.

This clone was observed a handful of times. The CDR3 extends 3 residues past the end of the read, so its final part is completed from the germline J gene. This chain links TRBV7-8 with TRBJ1-1, with no clear D. In germline, CDR1 is SGHVS, CDR2 FQNEAQ. Between the trimmed V and J ends, which lost 5 bases and 4 bases, there was a span of 11 bases. CDR3 size: 13 residues. The sequenced part of the CDR3 DNA is TGTGCCAGCAGCCGACTTGGTCTCACTGAA. It is translated as CASSRLGLTE. The full CDR3 reads CASSRLGLTEAFF.

In this sample, this clone turned up many times. The read gets to within 3 residues of the CDR3 end, and the germline J gene fills in the rest. The V gene is TRBV29-1, the J gene TRBJ2-7; D might be TRBD2 (6 bases). Trimming shortened V by 5 bases and J by 1 base, and 15 bases separated the two germline ends. The CDR3 extends over 14 amino acids. Germline CDR1 and CDR2: SQVTM and ANQGSEA. The part of the CDR3 DNA that was read is TGCAGCGTTCGTATCGGGACTGATTCCTACGAG. Translation: CSVRIGTDSYE. The CDR3 in its entirety is CSVRIGTDSYEQYF.

In its sample, this clone was seen a few times. Since a much larger clone is just one base distant, this may be a read error. The CDR3 is cut off 3 residues early in the read; its end comes from the germline J gene. This chain connects TRBV7-9 to TRBJ1-3; D is possibly TRBD1 (5 bases). The V end was cut by 1 base, the J end by 2 bases, with 6 bases between. CDR1 SEHNR and CDR2 FQNEAQ come from the germline V gene (reference sequence). The CDR3 is 14 amino acids. CDR3 bases read: TGTGCCAGCAGCTTAGTAGGGGCTGGAAACACC. Translation gives CASSLVGAGNT. The CDR3 in full is CASSLVGAGNTIYF.

This clone was recorded many times. The read terminates 3 residues ahead of where the CDR3 ends, so the germline J gene completes it. This rearrangement joins TRBV14 to TRBJ2-5; D not certain. V lost 6 bases to trimming and J lost 1 base, with 6 bases between them. The CDR3 is 12 residues long. CDR1 and CDR2 (germline): SGHDN, FVKESK. The sequenced part of the CDR3 DNA is TGTGCCAGCAGTCGGTTCCAAGAGACC. Protein: CASSRFQET. The full-length CDR3 reads as CASSRFQETQYF.